This T cell receptor beta chain was obtained from a study of vaccination effects on CD4 cells after COVID-19. Study outcomes and limitations: A shortage of convalescent patients and an absence of early post-infection timepoints characterized the study. From healthy vaccinees, only 1 of 255 vaccine-induced clones also reacted to common cold coronaviruses.

As to this clone: What it recognizes is unknown.

The CDR3 loop spans 15 amino acids. Between the trimmed V and J ends, which lost 3 bases and 4 bases, there was a span of 14 bases. CDR1 and CDR2 from the germline V gene are SGDLS and YYNGEE. Before any sequencing was done, the ViraFEST assay used viral peptide pools to expand antigen-specific CD4+ T cells. CD4+ T cell isolation took place after about 11 days of culture. Two doses of BNT162b2 or mRNA-1273 vaccine were administered to participants. Fresh IL-2-containing medium replaced half the medium on days 3 and 7. Profiling relied on immunoSEQ multiplex PCR, and the TCRdb table lists in-frame clones only, not all of them. The table includes under 40,000 clones, roughly 79% detected once.

The V call is TRBV9, the J call TRBJ2-1; TRBD2 might be the D (7 bases). The material sequenced was CD4+ T cells from PBMCs cultured with HCoV-NL63 spike peptides, taken after COVID-19 vaccination. The clonotype originates from a human donor who received a COVID-19 vaccine. Some clones in this sample may be carry-over from other donors' samples. The CDR3 loop is CASSAGGTTYNEQFF. The CDR3 nucleotides are TGTGCCAGCAGCGCCGGGGGGACAACTTACAATGAGCAGTTCTTC.